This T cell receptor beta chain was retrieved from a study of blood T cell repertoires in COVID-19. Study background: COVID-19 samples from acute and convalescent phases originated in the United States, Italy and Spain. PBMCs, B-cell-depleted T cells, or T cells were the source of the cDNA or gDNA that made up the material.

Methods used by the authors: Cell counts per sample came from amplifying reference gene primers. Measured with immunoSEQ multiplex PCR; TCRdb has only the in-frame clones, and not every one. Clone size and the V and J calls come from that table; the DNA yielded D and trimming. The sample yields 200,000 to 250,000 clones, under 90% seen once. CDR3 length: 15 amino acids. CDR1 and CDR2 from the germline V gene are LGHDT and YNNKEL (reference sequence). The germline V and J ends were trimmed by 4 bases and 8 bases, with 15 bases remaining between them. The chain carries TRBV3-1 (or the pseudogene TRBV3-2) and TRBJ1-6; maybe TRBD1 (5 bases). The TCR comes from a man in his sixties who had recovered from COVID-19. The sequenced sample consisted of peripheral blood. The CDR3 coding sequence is TGTGCCAGCAGCCTATTGACACCGGGGGATTCACCCCTCCACTTT. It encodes CASSLLTPGDSPLHF.